The 27 T cell receptor beta chains below were found in one sample sequenced in a study of early T cells in non-severe SARS-CoV-2 infection. From the 5' RACE reads, TCRdb called clonotypes with MiXCR, one entry per CDR3 protein. This sample yields approximately 68,000 distinct CDR3 sequences, of which about 9.5% are seen a single time; more than 7.5% belongs to the top ten. Sequencing was performed on whole blood, taken at baseline. All receptors derive from an adult who was a healthcare worker with PCR-confirmed SARS-CoV-2 infection or an uninfected control (not recorded which).

This clonotype appeared a few times. The chain couples TRBV20-1 to TRBJ2-7; the D gene is possibly TRBD2 (5 bases). Trimming took 7 bases from V and 4 from J, leaving 20 bases between them. In germline, CDR1 is DFQATT, CDR2 SNEGSKA (reference sequence). CDR3 length: 14 amino acids. CDR3 nucleotides: TGCAGTGTTGGAGAGGCCCCTAGCCCTTACGAGCAGTACTTC. As protein: CSVGEAPSPYEQYF.

There are many counts of this clonotype. The chain couples TRBV11-2 to TRBJ2-7; 7 bases align to TRBD1. Losses at the gene ends were 4 bases for V and 2 bases for J; bases not matched to a gene: 14. The germline gives CDR1 SGHAT, CDR2 FQNNGV. CDR3 size: 17 residues. The CDR3 region has the DNA TGTGCCAGCAGCTCCCGAAGAGGGACAGTAGAACCCTACGAGCAGTACTTC. This sequence encodes CASSSRRGTVEPYEQYF.

The J gene is TRBJ2-2, the V gene TRBV5-1, with 9 bases identical to TRBD1. Trimming cost V 0 bases and J 7 bases; bases outside gene matches: 16. Germline V gives CDR1 SGHRS, CDR2 YFSETQ. The CDR3 extends over 19 amino acids. CDR3 bases: TGCGCCAGCAGCTTGGCTAGTCCGGCCGGGACAGGGTTCGGCGGGGAGCTGTTTTTT. Its translation is CASSLASPAGTGFGGELFF.

This clonotype was picked up many times. The V and J genes are TRBV3-1 and TRBJ2-3; D might be TRBD2 (6 bases). The V and J ends lost 1 base and 2 bases respectively, with 22 bases between them. CDR1 and CDR2 (germline): LGHDT, YNNKEL (reference sequence). The CDR3 is made up of 19 amino acids. This CDR3 reads CASSQGAPGVRRATDTQYF. For the CDR3, the DNA is TGTGCCAGCAGCCAAGGGGCCCCGGGAGTGAGGAGAGCCACAGATACGCAGTATTTT.

The sample holds a few counts of this clonotype. This chain uses TRBV19 with TRBJ2-2, with D possibly called TRBD1 or TRBD2 (5 bases each). The germline CDR1 and CDR2 sequences are LNHDA and SQIVND (reference sequence). The CDR3 is 18 residues long. Trimming took off 5 bases at V and 0 bases at J, with 19 bases between the two ends. The CDR3 DNA sequence: TGTGCCAGTAGTGGAGGAATTTCCGGGACGCCGAACACCGGGGAGCTGTTTTTT. Its protein is CASSGGISGTPNTGELFF.

This clonotype occurred many times. The J gene is TRBJ1-2, the V gene TRBV6-2 or TRBV6-3; D perhaps matches TRBD1 (6 bases). Trimming took off 3 bases at V and 7 bases at J, with 9 bases between the two ends. The CDR3 extends over 12 amino acids. The germline V gene has CDR1 MNHEY and CDR2 SVGEGT. In nucleotides, the CDR3 is TGTGCCAGCAGTTATTCGGACAGTGGCTACACCTTC. It codes for CASSYSDSGYTF.

This clonotype was counted many times. The V call is TRBV6-5, the J call TRBJ1-2; no reliable D call. Germline CDR1 is MNHEY and CDR2 is SVGAGI. The V gene lost 0 bases and the J gene lost 4 bases, with 12 bases spanning the gap. This CDR3 is built from 15 residues. CDR3 DNA sequence: TGTGCCAGCAGTTACTCCTCAACCGGGCGCTATGGCTACACCTTC. It translates to CASSYSSTGRYGYTF.

This clonotype came up many times. This chain connects TRBV5-1 to TRBJ1-3; D unresolved. The CDR3 is 13 residues long. Germline V lookup: CDR1 SGHRS, CDR2 YFSETQ. Trimming removed 0 bases at V and 1 base at J, with 2 bases between. CDR3: CASSLGSGNTIYF. The DNA of the CDR3 is TGCGCCAGCAGCTTGGGTTCTGGAAACACCATATATTTT. Supplemented by reference TRBV5-1 and TRBJ1-3, the full variable domain reads KAGVTQTPRYLIKTRGQQVTLSCSPISGHRSVSWYQQTPGQGLQFLFEYFSETQRNKGNFPGRFSGRQFSNSRSEMNVSTLELGDSALYLCASSLGSGNTIYFGEGSWLTVV.

CDR3: CASSPQRAGTEAFF. The CDR3 region has the DNA TGTGCCAGCTCACCACAACGGGCAGGCACTGAAGCTTTCTTT. The chain links TRBV18 to TRBJ1-1; no clear D. Germline values: CDR1 KGHSH, CDR2 LQKENI. V lost 1 base and J lost 4, with 10 bases in between. The CDR3 covers 14 residues. Combining the CDR3 with reference TRBV18 and TRBJ1-1 gives the whole variable domain NAGVMQNPRHLVRRRGQEARLRCSPMKGHSHVYWYRQLPEEGLKFMVYLQKENIIDESGMPKERFSAEFPKEGPSILRIQQVVRGDSAAYFCASSPQRAGTEAFFGQGTRLTVV.

This clonotype occurred many times. The chain couples TRBV12-3 or TRBV12-4 to TRBJ2-4; D possibly corresponds to TRBD2 (7 bases). V was cut by 10 bases and J by 6 bases, with 16 bases left in between. The CDR3 totals 13 residues. CDR3 amino acids: CATTGGAGNIQYF. The CDR3 nucleotides read TGTGCCACCACTGGGGGGGCGGGAAACATTCAGTACTTC.

The V gene is TRBV11-2, the J gene TRBJ1-3; D is ambiguous. CDR3 length equals 12 residues. V was cut by 5 bases and J by 4 bases, with 6 bases left in between. Germline V gives CDR1 SGHAT, CDR2 FQNNGV. The CDR3 bases are TGTGCCAGCAGCCGCTCAGGAAACACCATATATTTT. Translation: CASSRSGNTIYF.

This clonotype has a handful of counts. V and J are TRBV7-2 and TRBJ2-3, with TRBD1 as a possible D gene (6 bases). V was clipped by 1 base and J by 2 bases, with 10 bases between them. This CDR3 has 15 residues. Germline CDR1 is SGHTA and CDR2 is FQGNSA. The CDR3 sequence is CASSLVGDNTDTQYF. DNA for the CDR3: TGTGCCAGCAGCTTAGTCGGGGACAACACAGATACGCAGTATTTT.

The sample holds many counts of this clonotype. The gene calls are TRBV7-6 and TRBJ1-3; D perhaps matches TRBD1 (5 bases). V was cut by 2 bases and J by 0 bases, with 14 bases left in between. This CDR3 has 17 residues. CDR1 and CDR2 from the germline V gene are SGHVS and FNYEAQ. In nucleotides, the CDR3 is TGTGCCAGCAGCTTAATGACAGCCTTTAGCTCTGGAAACACCATATATTTT. Protein: CASSLMTAFSSGNTIYF. Full variable domain (remainder filled in from reference TRBV7-6 and TRBJ1-3): GAGVSQSPRYKVTKRGQDVALRCDPISGHVSLYWYRQALGQGPEFLTYFNYEAQQDKSGLPNDRFSAERPEGSISTLTIQRTEQRDSAMYRCASSLMTAFSSGNTIYFGEGSWLTVV.

At least ten counts were recorded for this clonotype. The chain uses TRBV5-4 and TRBJ2-1; possibly TRBD2 for D (5 bases). Germline assignment: CDR1 SGHNT and CDR2 YYREEE (reference sequence). V lost 4 bases and J lost 1, with 18 bases in between. CDR3 length: 17 amino acids. DNA for the CDR3: TGTGCCAGCAGCCCCGTTCTTACGGGGAGATCCTACAATGAGCAGTTCTTC. It yields the protein CASSPVLTGRSYNEQFF.

The chain joins TRBV2 to TRBJ2-7, with TRBD2 matching over 12 bases. Trimming cost V 7 bases and J 1 base; bases outside gene matches: 8. Germline V gene data show CDR1 as SNHLY and CDR2 as FYNNEI. The CDR3 is 16 amino acids. As DNA, the CDR3 is TGTGCCAGCACCTGGACTAGCGGGGAGCTATCCTACGAGCAGTACTTC. This gives the protein CASTWTSGELSYEQYF.

A few counts support this clonotype. A read error may be the cause here, since a much bigger clone is one base away. This rearrangement joins TRBV7-2 to TRBJ2-3; no definite D call. The germline CDR1 and CDR2 sequences are SGHTA and FQGNSA. V was shortened by 7 bases and J by 0 bases, with 11 bases between the two germline ends. This CDR3 contains 14 residues. CDR3 sequence reads: CASNSSSSTDTQYF. CDR3 in DNA: TGTGCCAGCAACTCGTCCTCTAGCACAGATACGCAGTATTTT. Complete variable domain (other parts from reference TRBV7-2 and TRBJ2-3): GAGVSQSPSNKVTEKGKDVELRCDPISGHTALYWYRQSLGQGLEFLIYFQGNSAPDKSGLPSDRFSAERTGGSVSTLTIQRTQQEDSAVYLCASNSSSSTDTQYFGPGTRLTVL.

V is TRBV3-1 and J is TRBJ2-3; no firm D call. This CDR3 comprises 16 residues. Trimming removed 1 base at V and 0 bases at J, with 11 bases between. Looked up from germline, CDR1 is LGHDT and CDR2 is YNNKEL (reference sequence). The CDR3 protein is CASSQGWPSSTDTQYF. The CDR3 DNA is TGTGCCAGCAGCCAAGGATGGCCCTCCAGCACAGATACGCAGTATTTT.

A few counts support this clonotype. The CDR3 region has the DNA TGTGCCAGCAGTACACAACAGGGAAGCAATCAGCCCCAGCATTTT. As protein: CASSTQQGSNQPQHF. The rearrangement joins TRBV12-3 or TRBV12-4 to TRBJ1-5, with D possibly matching TRBD1 (6 bases). This CDR3 region has 15 residues. Trimming cost V 5 bases and J 1 base, with 12 bases left between them.

Ten or more counts support this clonotype. The chain has TRBV7-9 and TRBJ2-3; the match to TRBD2 covers 10 bases. This CDR3 has 15 amino acids. With V trimmed by 6 bases and J by 2 bases, 5 bases remained unmatched. The germline gives CDR1 SEHNR, CDR2 FQNEAQ (reference sequence). Here the CDR3 reads CASSELAGYTDTQYF. The CDR3, as DNA: TGTGCCAGCAGTGAACTAGCGGGGTACACAGATACGCAGTATTTT.

This clonotype was detected only a few times. The chain joins TRBV24-1 to TRBJ2-1; 12 bases map to TRBD1. The V and J ends lost 3 bases and 8 bases, in that order; junction bases with no gene match: 4. This CDR3 is built from 15 residues. The germline gives CDR1 KGHDR, CDR2 SFDVKD. The CDR3 sequence is CATSDGTGGFYEQFF. CDR3 sequence (DNA): TGTGCCACCAGTGATGGGACAGGGGGCTTCTATGAGCAGTTCTTC.

This clonotype was seen repeatedly, ten times or more. J is TRBJ2-2 and V is TRBV15; 8 bases line up with TRBD2. The junction had 16 bases not matched to a gene; V was cut back by 1 base and J by 6 bases. The germline V gene has CDR1 LNHNV and CDR2 YYDKDF (reference sequence). The CDR3 length is 19 residues. The CDR3 nucleotides read TGTGCCACCAGCAGAGCCTGGACTAGCTCTGTTATGGGTGCCGGGGAGCTGTTTTTT. This encodes CATSRAWTSSVMGAGELFF.

The sample holds many counts of this clonotype. This chain connects TRBV20-1 to TRBJ2-3; D possibly uses TRBD1 or TRBD2 (5 bases each). The germline V gene encodes CDR1 DFQATT and CDR2 SNEGSKA (reference sequence). The CDR3 runs to 13 residues. The V and J ends lost 6 bases and 4 bases respectively, with 14 bases between them. The CDR3 loop reads CSAAGAEADTQYF. CDR3 nucleotide sequence: TGCAGTGCCGCCGGGGCCGAGGCAGATACGCAGTATTTT.

This clonotype was detected only a few times. The V gene is TRBV12-3 or TRBV12-4, the J gene TRBJ2-7, with D possibly matching TRBD1 (6 bases). Trimming removed 5 bases at V and 6 bases at J, with 20 bases between. CDR3 length: 15 amino acids. CDR3 sequence: CASSRSGTRTAEQYF. CDR3 in DNA: TGTGCCAGCAGTCGTTCCGGGACAAGGACCGCCGAGCAGTACTTC.

This clonotype showed up many times. The chain links TRBV9 to TRBJ2-3; D is perhaps TRBD1 (6 bases). This CDR3 region has 10 residues. Germline V CDR1 and CDR2: SGDLS, YYNGEE. V dropped 10 bases and J dropped 6 bases, with 9 bases sitting between them. The CDR3 loop reads CAPRGDTQYF. The CDR3 bases are TGTGCCCCGAGGGGGGATACGCAGTATTTT. Full variable domain (rest looked up from reference TRBV9 and TRBJ2-3): DSGVTQTPKHLITATGQRVTLRCSPRSGDLSVYWYQQSLDQGLQFLIQYYNGEERAKGNILERFSAQQFPDLHSELNLSSLELGDSALYFCAPRGDTQYFGPGTRLTVL.

This clonotype has just a few counts. The rearrangement links TRBV2 to TRBJ1-3, with D hard to call. V lost 7 bases to trimming and J lost 3 bases, with 7 bases between them. The CDR3 sequence is 12 residues long. Germline V lookup: CDR1 SNHLY, CDR2 FYNNEI. In DNA form, the CDR3 reads TGTGCCAGCACTCGGCTTGGAAACACCATATATTTT. Its translation: CASTRLGNTIYF.

This clonotype turned up a few times. V is TRBV6-4 and J is TRBJ2-2, with D unclear. The ends were cut back, 4 bases at V and 4 bases at J, with 7 bases in the middle. From germline, CDR1 is MRHNA and CDR2 SNTAGT. CDR3 size: 13 residues. This chain's CDR3 is CASSAHSTGELFF. The CDR3 coding sequence is TGTGCCAGCAGTGCCCATAGCACCGGGGAGCTGTTTTTT.

At least ten counts were recorded for this clonotype. The chain uses TRBV15 and TRBJ2-7; D not resolved. The germline V and J ends were trimmed by 0 bases and 3 bases, with 9 bases remaining between them. Per the germline V gene, CDR1 is LNHNV and CDR2 is YYDKDF (reference sequence). The length of the CDR3 is 14 residues. The CDR3 DNA is TGTGCCACCAGCAGAGATACCAGGTACTACGAGCAGTACTTC. Translated, it gives CATSRDTRYYEQYF.